The 27 T cell receptor beta chains below all came from one sample that was sequenced in a study of radiation and T cells in renal cell carcinoma. Some clones are missing from TCRdb's copy, which holds only in-frame ones; the method was immunoSEQ multiplex PCR. Here the sample spans about 150,000 clones, about 87% being singletons. Documented time point: baseline pretreatment blood. Treatment reported: 15 Gy SBRT to primary tumor, nephrectomy 4 weeks later. Here the sequenced sample was blood, taken from a patient whose treatment included radiotherapy and nephrectomy. Receptors were obtained from a woman in her sixties or seventies with renal cell carcinoma.

The gene calls are TRBV27 and TRBJ1-1, with D perhaps TRBD1 (6 bases). The germline CDR1 and CDR2 sequences are MNHEY and SMNVEV (reference sequence). There are 13 residues in the CDR3. V was trimmed by 8 bases and J by 4 bases, leaving 14 bases between them. The chain's CDR3 is CASWRGAGTEAFF. CDR3 in DNA: TGTGCCAGCTGGAGGGGGGCGGGCACTGAAGCTTTCTTT.

The chain recombines TRBV9 with TRBJ2-2, with TRBD1 identical over 7 bases. CDR1 is SGDLS, CDR2 YYNGEE, per germline. J was trimmed by 8 bases and V by 0 bases; bases with no gene match: 7. The CDR3 is made up of 15 amino acids. The CDR3 sequence is CASSVDGRGPGELFF. CDR3 nucleotides: TGTGCCAGCAGCGTAGATGGAAGGGGGCCTGGGGAGCTGTTTTTT.

This chain joins TRBV7-3 and TRBJ1-1, with a weak D call TRBD1 (6 bases). Germline assignment: CDR1 SGHTA and CDR2 FQGTGA. This CDR3 contains 12 residues. V lost 1 base to trimming and J lost 9 bases, with 9 bases between them. CDR3 in amino acids: CASSLMGGKAFF. CDR3 coding DNA: TGTGCCAGCAGCTTAATGGGGGGCAAAGCTTTCTTT. Supplemented by reference TRBV7-3 and TRBJ1-1, the full variable domain reads GAGVSQTPSNKVTEKGKYVELRCDPISGHTALYWYRQSLGQGPEFLIYFQGTGAADDSGLPNDRFFAVRPEGSVSTLKIQRTERGDSAVYLCASSLMGGKAFFGQGTRLTVV.

This clone was observed once. This sequence joins TRBV4-3 and TRBJ2-2; D unclear. Germline CDR1 reads LGHNA; CDR2 reads YSLEER. Trimming removed 1 base from V and 4 bases from J, with 13 bases in between. The CDR3 length is 16 residues. The CDR3 region is CASSQGQTPLTGELFF. For the CDR3, the DNA is TGCGCCAGCAGCCAAGGCCAGACTCCTCTCACCGGGGAGCTGTTTTTT.

The genes are TRBV28 and TRBJ2-3; D gene uncertain. This CDR3 comprises 12 residues. Germline lookup yields CDR1 MDHEN and CDR2 SYDVKM. V gave up 6 bases and J gave up 4 bases, with 8 bases separating them. The CDR3 protein is CASSIRADTQYF. CDR3 nucleotides: TGTGCCAGCAGCATCCGAGCAGATACGCAGTATTTT.

The rearrangement uses TRBV18 and TRBJ1-5; 7 nucleotides agree with TRBD1. The CDR3 is 15 residues long. Germline CDR1 and CDR2: KGHSH and LQKENI. With V trimmed by 5 bases and J by 5 bases, 9 bases remained unmatched. CDR3 residues: CASSFRTGLDQPQHF. The CDR3, as DNA: TGTGCCAGCTCATTCCGGACAGGTTTGGATCAGCCCCAGCATTTT.

On this clone: Other nucleotide sequences in the sample specify the same CDR3. The chain links TRBV5-1 to TRBJ2-5; D is undetermined. Germline CDR1 SGHRS, CDR2 YFSETQ. The CDR3 length is 13 residues. V lost 0 bases, J lost 4 bases, and 7 bases lay in between. CDR3 loop: CASSLVGPETQYF. For the CDR3, the DNA is TGCGCCAGCAGCTTGGTAGGCCCAGAGACCCAGTACTTC.

The chain is built from TRBV5-3 and TRBJ2-6; 11 positions agree with TRBD2. TRBV5-3 is classed as an ORF, of uncertain function. This CDR3 contains 18 residues. V lost 1 base and J lost 2; bases outside the gene matches: 5. The CDR3 sequence: CARSLCSGGAPGANVLTF. The CDR3 nucleotides are TGTGCCAGAAGCTTGTGTAGCGGGGGGGCCCCTGGGGCCAACGTCCTGACTTTC.

V gene TRBV10-3 combines with J gene TRBJ1-5; the D gene is possibly TRBD1 (6 bases). This CDR3 region has 15 residues. From germline, CDR1 is ENHRY and CDR2 SYGVKD. Trimming took 3 bases from V and 6 from J, leaving 15 bases between them. CDR3 residues: CAISEGGEYGQPQHF. The CDR3 bases are TGTGCCATCAGTGAAGGGGGGGAGTACGGTCAGCCCCAGCATTTT.

V gene TRBV5-4 combines with J gene TRBJ1-1; tentatively, D is TRBD1 (6 bases). V lost 2 bases and J lost 5, with 13 bases in between. The length of the CDR3 is 14 residues. Per the germline V gene, CDR1 is SGHNT and CDR2 is YYREEE (reference sequence). The CDR3 coding sequence is TGTGCCAGCAGCTTCAACAGGGATGGAACTGAAGCTTTCTTT. This encodes CASSFNRDGTEAFF.

The chain has TRBV11-2 and TRBJ1-4, with 9 positions matching TRBD1. Per the germline V gene, CDR1 is SGHAT and CDR2 is FQNNGV. With 5 bases clipped from V and 4 bases from J, the junction kept 5 bases outside the gene matches. The CDR3 is 15 amino acids. The CDR3 loop is CASSQRTGDNEKLFF. CDR3 DNA: TGTGCCAGCAGCCAAAGGACAGGGGATAATGAAAAACTGTTTTTT.

V usage is TRBV9 and J usage is TRBJ2-7; D possibly matches TRBD1 or TRBD2 (7 bases each). Germline lookup yields CDR1 SGDLS and CDR2 YYNGEE. The CDR3 is 13 amino acids. The V end lost 4 bases, the J end lost 7 bases, and 15 bases lay between the germline ends. This CDR3 reads CASSTIRGGEQYF. The CDR3, as DNA: TGTGCCAGCAGCACCATCAGGGGGGGTGAGCAGTACTTC.

This chain uses TRBV7-6 with TRBJ2-2; D may correspond to TRBD1 or TRBD2 (6 bases each). CDR1 and CDR2 from the germline V gene are SGHVS and FNYEAQ. The CDR3 contains 15 residues. Trimming cost V 1 base and J 5 bases, with 11 bases left between them. The CDR3 DNA is TGTGCCAGCAGCTTAGGACAGGCGGGGACCGGGGAGCTGTTTTTT. Encoded protein: CASSLGQAGTGELFF.

The CDR3 sequence: CASSGTRTDTEAFF. CDR3 in DNA: TGCGCCAGCAGCGGGACCCGGACAGACACTGAAGCTTTCTTT. V gene TRBV5-1 combines with J gene TRBJ1-1, with D possibly matching TRBD1 (6 bases). Germline V lookup: CDR1 SGHRS, CDR2 YFSETQ. Trimming left V 4 bases short and J 3 bases short, with 13 bases between. The CDR3 runs to 14 residues.

The CDR3 loop is CASSPPGTLSGNTIYF. CDR3 sequence (DNA): TGTGCCAGCAGCCCCCCCGGGACACTCTCTGGAAACACCATATATTTT. The chain combines TRBV9 with TRBJ1-3; tentative D call: TRBD1 (6 bases). Germline assignment: CDR1 SGDLS and CDR2 YYNGEE. Trimming pared 4 bases from V and 0 bases from J, leaving 14 bases between. The CDR3 covers 16 residues.

The chain combines TRBV21-1 with TRBJ1-2; TRBD1, as called in the table, went unchecked against the DNA. TRBV21-1 is recorded as a pseudogene. The CDR3 runs to 16 residues. The CDR3 DNA sequence: TGTGCCAGCAGCACACAGGGGGCCTCTGTGAACTATGGCTACACCTTC. Its protein product is CASSTQGASVNYGYTF.

The V and J genes are TRBV6-5 and TRBJ1-2, with 8 bases lining up with TRBD1. Germline-derived CDR1 and CDR2 are MNHEY and SVGAGI. Unmatched junction bases numbered 7, after V lost 7 bases and J lost 3 bases. The CDR3 is made up of 14 amino acids. CDR3 residues: CASTSGGADYGYTF. The DNA for the CDR3 is TGTGCCAGCACCTCAGGGGGCGCGGACTATGGCTACACCTTC.

The chain recombines TRBV5-1 with TRBJ2-5; TRBD2 is a possible D gene (6 bases). CDR1 SGHRS and CDR2 YFSETQ come from the germline V gene. The CDR3 spans 19 residues. The germline V and J ends were trimmed by 4 bases and 1 base, with 26 bases remaining between them. CDR3 in amino acids: CASSGGLFFGGVLQETQYF. In DNA, the CDR3 is TGCGCCAGCAGCGGGGGACTTTTCTTTGGCGGGGTGCTCCAAGAGACCCAGTACTTC.

The CDR3 DNA is TGTGCCAGCAGCTTGGCCCAGATGACCCAGTACTTC. This sequence encodes CASSLAQMTQYF. The chain employs TRBV5-6 and TRBJ2-5; D is unclear. V shed 0 bases and J shed 7 bases, with 7 bases lying between them. CDR1 and CDR2 (germline): SGHDT, YYEEEE. This CDR3 is built from 12 residues.

The chain carries TRBV5-1 and TRBJ1-1; 12 bases align to TRBD1. The CDR3 totals 15 residues. Trimming at V came to 6 bases and at J to 3 bases, leaving 6 bases not matched to a gene. Looked up from germline, CDR1 is SGHRS and CDR2 is YFSETQ. CDR3 sequence: CASKGQGASDTEAFF. CDR3 DNA: TGCGCCAGCAAGGGACAGGGGGCGTCTGACACTGAAGCTTTCTTT.

On this clone: Other DNA sequences from this sample encode an identical CDR3 as well. The V call is TRBV27, the J call TRBJ1-2, with 7 nucleotides matching TRBD1. Germline assignment: CDR1 MNHEY and CDR2 SMNVEV (reference sequence). The CDR3 loop spans 13 amino acids. V shed 3 bases, J shed 2 bases, and the junction held 0 bases outside the gene matches. The CDR3 nucleotides read TGTGCCAGCAGTTTGACAGGGAACTATGGCTACACCTTC. Amino acids: CASSLTGNYGYTF.

Only a few counts were recorded for this clone. The chain employs TRBV29-1 and TRBJ1-1; a possible D gene is TRBD1 (6 bases). Trimming stripped 4 bases from V and 0 bases from J, with 12 bases between. Germline lookup yields CDR1 SQVTM and CDR2 ANQGSEA. The CDR3 is 14 amino acids. The CDR3 DNA is TGCAGCGTTGGGTTGGGGGGCCTGAACACTGAAGCTTTCTTT. Protein: CSVGLGGLNTEAFF.

The chain joins TRBV28 to TRBJ2-4; possible D gene TRBD2, 6 bases. This CDR3 region has 16 residues. Per the germline V gene, CDR1 is MDHEN and CDR2 is SYDVKM. The ends were cut back, 1 base at V and 1 base at J, with 11 bases in the middle. Here the CDR3 DNA reads TGTGCCAGCAGTTTATCGCGGGAAGAGGCCAAAAACATTCAGTACTTC. Translation: CASSLSREEAKNIQYF.

This chain uses TRBV7-3 with TRBJ2-2, with 12 bases identical to TRBD2. CDR3 size: 21 residues. Per germline, CDR1 SGHTA and CDR2 FQGTGA. Germline trimming cut 5 bases from V and 6 bases from J; bases unmatched to any gene: 22. The CDR3 loop is CASSPFLGAALAGGLPGELFF. As DNA, the CDR3 is TGTGCCAGCAGCCCCTTCCTCGGGGCCGCACTAGCGGGGGGCCTGCCCGGGGAGCTGTTTTTT.

This clone was seen a handful of times. The genes are TRBV21-1 and TRBJ1-1. TRBV21-1 is assigned pseudogene status. The CDR3 loop spans 16 amino acids. DNA of the CDR3: TGTGCCAGCAGCAAAGATGGTGAGGCTATTAGGGCTGAAGCTTTCTTT. Translation gives CASSKDGEAIRAEAFF.

The gene calls are TRBV18 and TRBJ2-5; the D is unclear. The germline gives CDR1 KGHSH, CDR2 LQKENI. This CDR3 contains 14 residues. Between the trimmed V and J ends, which lost 1 base and 1 base, there was a span of 7 bases. The CDR3 region is CASSPLAFQETQYF. For the CDR3, the DNA is TGTGCCAGCTCACCACTCGCGTTCCAAGAGACCCAGTACTTC.

This chain uses TRBV5-1 with TRBJ2-1, with 10 bases lining up with TRBD2. Germline V gives CDR1 SGHRS, CDR2 YFSETQ. The CDR3 covers 16 residues. Germline trimming cut 4 bases from V and 7 bases from J; bases unmatched to any gene: 11. The CDR3 sequence is CASSDERGGRWNEQFF. CDR3 DNA: TGCGCCAGCAGCGATGAGCGGGGGGGCCGTTGGAATGAGCAGTTCTTC.